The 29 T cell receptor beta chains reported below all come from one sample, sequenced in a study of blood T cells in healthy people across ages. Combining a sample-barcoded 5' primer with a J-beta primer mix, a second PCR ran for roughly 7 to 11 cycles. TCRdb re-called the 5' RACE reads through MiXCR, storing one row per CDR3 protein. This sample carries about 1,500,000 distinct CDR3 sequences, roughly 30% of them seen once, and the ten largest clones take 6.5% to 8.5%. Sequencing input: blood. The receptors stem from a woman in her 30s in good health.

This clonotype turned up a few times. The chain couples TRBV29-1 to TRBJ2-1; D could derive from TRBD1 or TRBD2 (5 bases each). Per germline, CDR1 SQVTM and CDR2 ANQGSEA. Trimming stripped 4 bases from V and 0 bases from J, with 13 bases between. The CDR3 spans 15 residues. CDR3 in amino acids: CSVVPRGDSYNEQFF. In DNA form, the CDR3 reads TGCAGCGTTGTCCCCAGAGGGGACTCCTACAATGAGCAGTTCTTC.

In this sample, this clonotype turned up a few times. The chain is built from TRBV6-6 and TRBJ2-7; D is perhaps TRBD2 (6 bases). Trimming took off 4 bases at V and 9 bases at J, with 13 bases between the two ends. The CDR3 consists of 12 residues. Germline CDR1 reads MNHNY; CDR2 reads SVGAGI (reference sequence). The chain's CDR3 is CASSSQGLGQYF. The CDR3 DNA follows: TGTGCCAGCAGTTCTCAGGGACTCGGGCAGTACTTC.

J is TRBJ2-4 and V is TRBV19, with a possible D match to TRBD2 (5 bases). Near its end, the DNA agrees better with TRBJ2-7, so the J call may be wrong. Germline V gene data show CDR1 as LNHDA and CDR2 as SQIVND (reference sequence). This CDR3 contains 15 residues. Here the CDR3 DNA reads TGTGCCAGTAGTAGGAACCCACGGGATCGGTACGAGCAGTACTTC. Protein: CASSRNPRDRYEQYF.

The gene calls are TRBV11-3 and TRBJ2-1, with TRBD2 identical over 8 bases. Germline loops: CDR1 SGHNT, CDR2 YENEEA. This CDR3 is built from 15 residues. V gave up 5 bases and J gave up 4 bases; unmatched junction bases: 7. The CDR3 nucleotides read TGTGCCAGCAGCCCACGGCGGGGGGAGTACAATGAGCAGTTCTTC. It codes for CASSPRRGEYNEQFF.

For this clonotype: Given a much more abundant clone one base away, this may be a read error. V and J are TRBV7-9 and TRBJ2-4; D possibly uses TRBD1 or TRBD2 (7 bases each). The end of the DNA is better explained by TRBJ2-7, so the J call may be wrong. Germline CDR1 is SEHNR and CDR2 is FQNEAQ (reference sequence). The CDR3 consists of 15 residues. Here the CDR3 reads CASSLGEGASYEQYF. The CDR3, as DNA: TGTGCCAGCAGCTTAGGGGAGGGGGCAAGCTACGAGCAGTACTTC.

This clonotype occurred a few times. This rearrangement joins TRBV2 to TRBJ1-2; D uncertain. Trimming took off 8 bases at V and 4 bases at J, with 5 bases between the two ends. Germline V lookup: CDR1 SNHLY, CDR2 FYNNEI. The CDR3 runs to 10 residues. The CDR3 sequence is CASYSYGYTF. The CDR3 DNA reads TGTGCCAGCTACAGCTATGGCTACACCTTC.

The CDR3 protein is CASTPGGSHTQYF. CDR3 DNA: TGTGCCAGCACTCCAGGGGGCAGCCATACGCAGTATTTT. The chain has TRBV12-3 or TRBV12-4 and TRBJ2-3; TRBD1 agrees at 8 bases. Germline trimming cut 7 bases from V and 7 bases from J; bases unmatched to any gene: 7. The CDR3 length is 13 residues.

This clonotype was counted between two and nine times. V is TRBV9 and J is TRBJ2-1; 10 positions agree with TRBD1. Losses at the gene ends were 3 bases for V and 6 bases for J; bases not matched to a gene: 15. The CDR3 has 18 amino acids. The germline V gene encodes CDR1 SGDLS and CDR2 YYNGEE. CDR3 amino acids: CASSGRSLWDRGLNEQFF. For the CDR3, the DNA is TGTGCCAGCAGCGGACGGAGTCTTTGGGACAGGGGCCTCAATGAGCAGTTCTTC.

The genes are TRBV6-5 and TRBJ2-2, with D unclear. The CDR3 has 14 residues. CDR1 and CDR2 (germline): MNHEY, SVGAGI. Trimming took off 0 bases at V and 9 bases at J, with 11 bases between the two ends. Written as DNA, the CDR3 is TGTGCCAGCAGTTACTCTACAGCCATAAGGGAGCTGTTTTTT. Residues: CASSYSTAIRELFF.

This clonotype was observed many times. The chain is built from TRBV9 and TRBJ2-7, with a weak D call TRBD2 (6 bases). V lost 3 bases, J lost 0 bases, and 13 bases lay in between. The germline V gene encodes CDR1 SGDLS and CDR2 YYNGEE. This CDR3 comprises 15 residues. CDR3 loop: CASSERRGTSYEQYF. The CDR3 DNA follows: TGTGCCAGCAGCGAGAGGCGGGGCACCTCCTACGAGCAGTACTTC. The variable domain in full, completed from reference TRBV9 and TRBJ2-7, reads DSGVTQTPKHLITATGQRVTLRCSPRSGDLSVYWYQQSLDQGLQFLIQYYNGEERAKGNILERFSAQQFPDLHSELNLSSLELGDSALYFCASSERRGTSYEQYFGPGTRLTVT.

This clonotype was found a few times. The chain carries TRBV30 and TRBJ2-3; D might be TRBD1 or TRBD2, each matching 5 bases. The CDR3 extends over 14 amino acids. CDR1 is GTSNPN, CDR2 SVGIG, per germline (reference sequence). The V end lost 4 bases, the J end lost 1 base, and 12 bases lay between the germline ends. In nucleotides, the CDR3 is TGTGCCTGGAATGGGGGTATGGGCACAGATACGCAGTATTTT. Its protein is CAWNGGMGTDTQYF. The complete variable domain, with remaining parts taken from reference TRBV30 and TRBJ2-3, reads SQTIHQWPATLVQPVGSPLSLECTVEGTSNPNLYWYRQAAGRGLQLLFYSVGIGQISSEVPQNLSASRPQDRQFILSSKKLLLSDSGFYLCAWNGGMGTDTQYFGPGTRLTVL.

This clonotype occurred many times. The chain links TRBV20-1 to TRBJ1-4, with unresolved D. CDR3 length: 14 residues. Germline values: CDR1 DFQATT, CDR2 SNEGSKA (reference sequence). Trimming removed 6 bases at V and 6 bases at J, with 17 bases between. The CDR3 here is CSASTGTLDEKLFF. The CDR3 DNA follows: TGCAGTGCGTCAACCGGAACCTTAGATGAAAAACTGTTTTTT.

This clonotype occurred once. CDR3 amino acids: CASSQRSPEGTQYF. The CDR3, as DNA: TGTGCCAGCAGTCAGCGATCCCCTGAGGGTACGCAGTATTTT. The chain is built from TRBV12-3 or TRBV12-4 and TRBJ2-3; D possibly corresponds to TRBD2 (5 bases). Trimming took off 5 bases at V and 8 bases at J, with 17 bases between the two ends. This CDR3 spans 14 amino acids.

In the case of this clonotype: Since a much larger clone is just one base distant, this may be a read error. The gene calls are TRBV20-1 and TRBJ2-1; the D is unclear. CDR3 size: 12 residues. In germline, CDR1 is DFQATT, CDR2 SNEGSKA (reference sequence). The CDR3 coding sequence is TGCAGTGTGATGGATTATTACAATAAGCAGTTCTTC. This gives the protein CSVMDYYNKQFF.

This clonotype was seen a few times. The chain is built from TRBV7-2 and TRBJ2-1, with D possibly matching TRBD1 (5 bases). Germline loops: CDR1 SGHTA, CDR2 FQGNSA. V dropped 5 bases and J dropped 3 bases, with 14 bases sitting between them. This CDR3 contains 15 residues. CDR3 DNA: TGTGCCAGCAGCCCCAGGGCAGGATACTACAATGAGCAGTTCTTC. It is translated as CASSPRAGYYNEQFF. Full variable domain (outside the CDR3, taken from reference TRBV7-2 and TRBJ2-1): GAGVSQSPSNKVTEKGKDVELRCDPISGHTALYWYRQSLGQGLEFLIYFQGNSAPDKSGLPSDRFSAERTGGSVSTLTIQRTQQEDSAVYLCASSPRAGYYNEQFFGPGTRLTVL.

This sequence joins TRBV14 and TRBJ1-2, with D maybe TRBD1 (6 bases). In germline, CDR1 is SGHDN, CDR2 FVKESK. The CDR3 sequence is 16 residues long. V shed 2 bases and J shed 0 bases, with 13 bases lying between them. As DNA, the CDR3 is TGTGCCAGCAGCCAAATGAGGTCAGGGGCTAACTATGGCTACACCTTC. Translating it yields CASSQMRSGANYGYTF.

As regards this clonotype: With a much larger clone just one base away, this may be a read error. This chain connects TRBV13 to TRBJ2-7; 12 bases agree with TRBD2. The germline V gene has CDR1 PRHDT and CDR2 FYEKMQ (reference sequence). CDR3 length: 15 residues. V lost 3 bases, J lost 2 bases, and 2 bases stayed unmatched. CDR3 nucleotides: TGTGCCAGCAGCTTCGCTAGCGGGGGGGCCTACGAGCAGTACTTC. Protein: CASSFASGGAYEQYF.

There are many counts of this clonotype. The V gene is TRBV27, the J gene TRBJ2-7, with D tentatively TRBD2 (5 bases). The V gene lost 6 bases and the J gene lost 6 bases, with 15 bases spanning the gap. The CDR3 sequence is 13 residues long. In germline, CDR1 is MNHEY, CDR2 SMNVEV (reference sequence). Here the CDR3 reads CASSLGGLGEQYF. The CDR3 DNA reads TGTGCCAGCAGCCTCGGAGGTTTGGGCGAGCAGTACTTC.

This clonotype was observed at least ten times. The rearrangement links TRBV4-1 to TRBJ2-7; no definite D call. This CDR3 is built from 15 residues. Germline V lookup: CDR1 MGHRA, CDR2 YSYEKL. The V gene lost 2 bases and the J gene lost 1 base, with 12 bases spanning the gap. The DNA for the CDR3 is TGCGCCAGCAGCCAATCGGCCACAGAATCCTACGAGCAGTACTTC. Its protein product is CASSQSATESYEQYF.

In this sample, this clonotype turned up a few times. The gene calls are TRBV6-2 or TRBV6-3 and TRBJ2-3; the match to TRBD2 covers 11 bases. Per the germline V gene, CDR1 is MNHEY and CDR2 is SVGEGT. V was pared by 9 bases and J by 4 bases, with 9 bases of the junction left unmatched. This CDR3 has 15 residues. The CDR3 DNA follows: TGTGCCAGTGCCCGCCCTAGCGGGGGGTCAGATACGCAGTATTTT. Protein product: CASARPSGGSDTQYF.

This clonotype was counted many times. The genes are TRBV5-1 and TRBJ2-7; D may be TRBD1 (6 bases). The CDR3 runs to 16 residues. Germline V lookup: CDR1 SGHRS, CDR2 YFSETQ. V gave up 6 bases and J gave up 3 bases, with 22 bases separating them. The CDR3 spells CASKAGGTGSIYEQYF. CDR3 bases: TGCGCCAGCAAAGCCGGAGGCACAGGGTCGATCTACGAGCAGTACTTC.

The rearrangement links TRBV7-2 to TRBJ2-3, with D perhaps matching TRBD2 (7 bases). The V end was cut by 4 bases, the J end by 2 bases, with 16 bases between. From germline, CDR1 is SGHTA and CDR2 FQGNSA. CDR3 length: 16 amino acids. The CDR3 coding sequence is TGTGCCAGCAGCTCTCGGGGGGCCTCTGACACAGATACGCAGTATTTT. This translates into CASSSRGASDTDTQYF. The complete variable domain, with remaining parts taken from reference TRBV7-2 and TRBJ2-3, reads GAGVSQSPSNKVTEKGKDVELRCDPISGHTALYWYRQSLGQGLEFLIYFQGNSAPDKSGLPSDRFSAERTGGSVSTLTIQRTQQEDSAVYLCASSSRGASDTDTQYFGPGTRLTVL.

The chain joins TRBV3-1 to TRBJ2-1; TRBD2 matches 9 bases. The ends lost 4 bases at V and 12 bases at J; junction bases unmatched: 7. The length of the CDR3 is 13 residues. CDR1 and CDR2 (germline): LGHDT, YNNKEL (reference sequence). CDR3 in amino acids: CASSREILAGQFF. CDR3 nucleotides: TGTGCCAGCAGCCGAGAGATACTAGCGGGGCAGTTCTTC.

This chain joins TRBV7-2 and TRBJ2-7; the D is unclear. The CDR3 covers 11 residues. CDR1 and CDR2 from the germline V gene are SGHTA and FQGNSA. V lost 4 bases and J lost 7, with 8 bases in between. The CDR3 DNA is TGTGCCAGCAGCTATCTCTTGGAGCAGTACTTC. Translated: CASSYLLEQYF.

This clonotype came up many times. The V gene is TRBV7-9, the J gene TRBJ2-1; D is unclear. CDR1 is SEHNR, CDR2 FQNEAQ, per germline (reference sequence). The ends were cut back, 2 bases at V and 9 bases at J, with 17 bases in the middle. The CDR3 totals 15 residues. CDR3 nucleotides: TGTGCCAGCAGCTTAACCGATCGGGTAAAGGGTGAGCAGTTCTTC. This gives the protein CASSLTDRVKGEQFF.

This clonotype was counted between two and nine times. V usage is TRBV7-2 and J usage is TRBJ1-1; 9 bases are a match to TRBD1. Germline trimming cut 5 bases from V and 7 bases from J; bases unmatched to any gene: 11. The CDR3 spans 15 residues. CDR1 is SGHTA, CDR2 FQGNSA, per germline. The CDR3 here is CASSLTLDRGDEAFF. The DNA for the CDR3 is TGTGCCAGCAGCCTGACTTTGGACAGGGGCGATGAAGCTTTCTTT.

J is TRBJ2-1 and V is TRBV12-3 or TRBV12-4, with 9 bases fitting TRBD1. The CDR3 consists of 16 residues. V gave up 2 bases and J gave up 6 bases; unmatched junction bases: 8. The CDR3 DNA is TGTGCCAGCAGTTTATTTGGGACAGGGTGGTCCAATGAGCAGTTCTTC. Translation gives CASSLFGTGWSNEQFF.

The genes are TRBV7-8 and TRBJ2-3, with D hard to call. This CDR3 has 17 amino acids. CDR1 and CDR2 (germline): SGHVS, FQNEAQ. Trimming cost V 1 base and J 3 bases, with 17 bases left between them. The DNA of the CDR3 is TGTGCCAGCAGCTTAGGCTTACAGATTACCGTTACAGATACGCAGTATTTT. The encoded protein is CASSLGLQITVTDTQYF.

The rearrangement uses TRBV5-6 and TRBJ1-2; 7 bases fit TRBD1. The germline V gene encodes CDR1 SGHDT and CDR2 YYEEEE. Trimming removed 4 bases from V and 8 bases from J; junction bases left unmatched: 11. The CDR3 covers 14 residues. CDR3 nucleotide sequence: TGTGCCAGCAGCGGGAGGGGACAGTCGTCCGGCTACACCTTC. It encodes CASSGRGQSSGYTF.